These 17 T cell receptor beta chains came from one sample sequenced in a study of regulatory T cells in long-lasting Graves disease. With iRepertoire HTBI primers and Arm-PCR of CDR3 regions, TCR beta libraries were built. Via MiXCR, TCRdb re-called the multiplex PCR reads, giving one row per CDR3 protein. The sample includes hundreds of thousands of distinct CDR3 sequences, roughly 17% of them seen just once. Time point indicated: newly diagnosed GD, antithyroid drugs for less than 3 months. Construction of the TCR library relied on RNA isolated from PBMCs. Another study also made use of these data, one on T cells in Graves' hyperthyroidism and ophthalmopathy.

This sample comprised peripheral blood mononuclear cells (PBMCs), obtained at new diagnosis, from a patient treated with antithyroid drugs. These receptors were taken from a man aged 35-49 years with Graves disease.

This clonotype was seen a handful of times. Relative to the germline gene, one junction end is altered; a read error may explain this. The chain couples TRBV7-9 to TRBJ2-7, with a weak D call TRBD1 (6 bases). From germline, CDR1 is SEHNR and CDR2 FQNEAQ (reference sequence). The CDR3 is 12 amino acids. CDR3 in amino acids: CASSLNRDEQHF. DNA of the CDR3: TGTGCCAGCAGCTTAAACAGGGACGAGCAGCACTTC.

A few counts support this clonotype. A much larger clone is a single base away; this may be a read error. This sequence joins TRBV5-8 and TRBJ2-3; perhaps TRBD1 as D (5 bases). This CDR3 is built from 15 residues. Germline V gene sequence: CDR1 SGHTS, CDR2 YDEGEE. V gave up 1 base and J gave up 5 bases, with 14 bases separating them. DNA for the CDR3: TGTGCCAGCAGCTTGCGGCTAAGGGGCGTAGATACGCAGTATTTT. It yields the protein CASSLRLRGVDTQYF.

This clonotype was seen ten or more times. The chain carries TRBV27 and TRBJ2-1; the D is unclear. This CDR3 has 14 amino acids. V lost 6 bases, J lost 2 bases, and 11 bases lay in between. Germline CDR1 is MNHEY and CDR2 is SMNVEV (reference sequence). CDR3 in amino acids: CASRLAATYNEQFF. CDR3 nucleotides: TGTGCCAGCAGGCTGGCGGCCACCTACAATGAGCAGTTCTTC.

The chain uses TRBV28 and TRBJ1-2; D is uncertain. The CDR3 contains 11 residues. The V and J ends lost 6 bases and 1 base respectively, with 3 bases between them. CDR1 is MDHEN and CDR2 is SYDVKM in the germline V gene. CDR3 DNA: TGTGCCAGCAGGATTAACTATGGCTACACCTTC. Protein: CASRINYGYTF.

This clonotype was counted only a few times. The chain carries TRBV5-6 and TRBJ2-2, with 8 bases lining up with TRBD2. V shed 0 bases, J shed 0 bases, and the junction held 10 bases outside the gene matches. The CDR3 loop spans 19 amino acids. Germline V gene lookup returns CDR1 SGHDT and CDR2 YYEEEE. CDR3 protein: CASSLVLLAETANTGELFF. The CDR3 DNA is TGTGCCAGCAGCTTGGTGTTACTAGCGGAGACCGCGAACACCGGGGAGCTGTTTTTT.

This clonotype was counted many times. The chain combines TRBV5-4 with TRBJ2-7; 7 nucleotides agree with TRBD1. Germline V gene sequence: CDR1 SGHNT, CDR2 YYREEE (reference sequence). The CDR3 is 14 residues long. The ends lost 3 bases at V and 3 bases at J; junction bases unmatched: 6. CDR3 sequence (DNA): TGTGCCAGCAGCTCAACGGGACAGATCTACGAGCAGTACTTC. It translates to CASSSTGQIYEQYF.

The chain links TRBV19 to TRBJ2-1, with D unresolved. Trimming left V 5 bases short and J 3 bases short, with 8 bases between. CDR1 and CDR2 from the germline V gene are LNHDA and SQIVND (reference sequence). The CDR3 consists of 13 residues. The CDR3 region is CASSAGYYNEQFF. The CDR3 DNA sequence: TGTGCCAGTAGTGCCGGGTACTACAATGAGCAGTTCTTC. Complete variable domain (other parts from reference TRBV19 and TRBJ2-1): DGGITQSPKYLFRKEGQNVTLSCEQNLNHDAMYWYRQDPGQGLRLIYYSQIVNDFQKGDIAEGYSVSREKKESFPLTVTSAQKNPTAFYLCASSAGYYNEQFFGPGTRLTVL.

This clonotype was seen a handful of times. The CDR3 loop reads CSVGQPSSYEQYF. The CDR3 DNA reads TGCAGCGTTGGACAGCCGAGCTCCTACGAGCAGTACTTC. This rearrangement joins TRBV29-1 to TRBJ2-7; D is perhaps TRBD1 (5 bases). The CDR3 spans 13 residues. The germline gives CDR1 SQVTM, CDR2 ANQGSEA. The V end lost 4 bases, the J end lost 0 bases, and 10 bases lay between the germline ends.

This clonotype has a count of ten or more. The chain combines TRBV28 with TRBJ2-2; either TRBD1 or TRBD2 may supply D (5 bases each). The germline V and J ends were trimmed by 6 bases and 7 bases, with 24 bases remaining between them. The CDR3 contains 17 residues. CDR1 and CDR2 from the germline V gene are MDHEN and SYDVKM. Here the CDR3 reads CASRFRRGQGVSGELFF. As DNA, the CDR3 is TGTGCCAGCAGATTTCGGCGCGGGCAGGGTGTGAGCGGGGAGCTGTTTTTT.

This clonotype was observed many times. The genes are TRBV7-2 and TRBJ2-5; tentatively, D is TRBD1 or TRBD2 (5 bases each). Trimming stripped 5 bases from V and 5 bases from J, with 18 bases between. The length of the CDR3 is 15 residues. CDR1 and CDR2 from the germline V gene are SGHTA and FQGNSA. Here the CDR3 reads CASSQQRGPGETQYF. The CDR3 DNA follows: TGTGCCAGCAGCCAACAGAGGGGTCCCGGGGAGACCCAGTACTTC.

This clonotype has a count of ten or more. This chain joins TRBV5-1 and TRBJ1-2; no definite D call. This CDR3 comprises 15 residues. V dropped 0 bases and J dropped 2 bases, with 11 bases sitting between them. Germline V gene lookup returns CDR1 SGHRS and CDR2 YFSETQ. This CDR3 reads CASSLGRTLNYGYTF. The CDR3 DNA is TGCGCCAGCAGCTTGGGGAGGACTCTAAACTATGGCTACACCTTC.

This clonotype was detected ten times or more. The chain has TRBV7-9 and TRBJ2-3; 7 nucleotides align to TRBD2. CDR1 SEHNR and CDR2 FQNEAQ come from the germline V gene (reference sequence). The CDR3 length is 15 residues. Trimming took 2 bases from V and 2 from J; bases not matched to a gene: 4. CDR3 protein: CASSLRDYNTDTQYF. The CDR3 region has the DNA TGTGCCAGCAGCTTACGGGACTACAACACAGATACGCAGTATTTT. The full variable domain, its missing parts supplied by reference TRBV7-9 and TRBJ2-3, is DTGVSQNPRHKITKRGQNVTFRCDPISEHNRLYWYRQTLGQGPEFLTYFQNEAQLEKSRLLSDRFSAERPKGSFSTLEIQRTEQGDSAMYLCASSLRDYNTDTQYFGPGTRLTVL.

This CDR3 reads CSAREVVRGDHEQYF. The CDR3 nucleotides are TGCAGTGCTAGAGAAGTTGTCCGGGGGGACCACGAGCAGTACTTC. The chain carries TRBV20-1 and TRBJ2-7; the match to TRBD2 covers 7 bases. Trimming removed 0 bases from V and 5 bases from J; junction bases left unmatched: 10. Germline lookup yields CDR1 DFQATT and CDR2 SNEGSKA (reference sequence). The CDR3 length is 15 residues.

This clonotype was counted ten times or more. The J gene is TRBJ2-1, the V gene TRBV2, with D possibly TRBD1 on 5 matching bases. The CDR3 contains 13 residues. Germline CDR1 and CDR2: SNHLY and FYNNEI. V gave up 10 bases and J gave up 0 bases, with 10 bases separating them. The DNA of the CDR3 is TGTGCCACACAGGTTCACTCCTACAATGAGCAGTTCTTC. Its translation: CATQVHSYNEQFF.

This clonotype was observed a handful of times. The chain couples TRBV12-3 or TRBV12-4 to TRBJ2-3; D remains unclear. The length of the CDR3 is 17 residues. Trimming stripped 8 bases from V and 1 base from J, with 22 bases between. CDR3 in DNA: TGTGCCAGCTTACCTCGTGGGCCCACCTGGGGCACAGATACGCAGTATTTT. Translation: CASLPRGPTWGTDTQYF.

In its sample, this clonotype was seen many times. The chain recombines TRBV20-1 with TRBJ2-7; 8 bases match TRBD1. This CDR3 has 14 residues. Germline V gives CDR1 DFQATT, CDR2 SNEGSKA (reference sequence). The J segment lost 9 bases and the V segment lost 0 bases, leaving 10 bases of the junction unmatched. CDR3 coding DNA: TGCAGTGCTAGAGATCCTAGGACAGGGTGGGGGCAGTACTTC. Residues: CSARDPRTGWGQYF.

This sequence joins TRBV5-8 and TRBJ2-3; 8 bases fit TRBD1. J gave up 2 bases and V 5 bases, and 4 bases lay outside the gene matches. The CDR3 is 14 amino acids. Germline CDR1 SGHTS, CDR2 YDEGEE. CDR3 residues: CASSDRGATDTQYF. The CDR3 DNA is TGTGCCAGCAGTGACAGGGGCGCCACAGATACGCAGTATTTT.